This passage covers 26 T cell receptor beta chains from one sample sequenced in a study of blood T cell repertoires in COVID-19. Some clones are missing from TCRdb's copy, which holds only in-frame ones; the method was immunoSEQ multiplex PCR. The table lists over 250,000 clones, roughly 87% of them singletons. Specimen: PBMCs or T cells enriched from blood (not recorded which). These receptor sequences come from a woman aged 18-29 years who had recovered from COVID-19.

This clone is a singleton in its sample. This chain connects TRBV6-2 or TRBV6-3 to TRBJ1-1; D is possibly TRBD1 (6 bases). Germline CDR1 reads MNHEY; CDR2 reads SVGEGT. The CDR3 has 15 amino acids. V lost 5 bases and J lost 1, with 14 bases in between. CDR3 region: CASSVPGTTNTEAFF. In DNA form, the CDR3 reads TGTGCCAGCAGTGTACCAGGGACAACGAACACTGAAGCTTTCTTT.

This chain connects TRBV28 to TRBJ1-5; possible D gene TRBD1, 5 bases. Deletions cut 6 bases from V and 1 base from J, with 25 bases between. The CDR3 consists of 19 residues. From germline, CDR1 is MDHEN and CDR2 SYDVKM. Written as DNA, the CDR3 is TGTGCCAGCAGAAACACCATGGGGCGAGGTGTGGCGAGCAATCAGCCCCAGCATTTT. Translating it yields CASRNTMGRGVASNQPQHF.

This clone was observed once. The genes are TRBV18 and TRBJ1-2, with a tentative D call TRBD1 (6 bases). V lost 0 bases and J 7 bases, leaving 12 bases between the germline ends. Germline V lookup: CDR1 KGHSH, CDR2 LQKENI. CDR3 length: 14 residues. CDR3 in DNA: TGTGCCAGCTCACCACCGAACAGGGCGGGTGGCTACACCTTC. Its translation is CASSPPNRAGGYTF.

The J gene is TRBJ1-4, the V gene TRBV5-8; TRBD1 is a possible D gene (6 bases). V lost 4 bases and J lost 7, with 14 bases in between. The CDR3 has 14 residues. Germline CDR1 SGHTS, CDR2 YDEGEE. CDR3 coding DNA: TGTGCCAGCAGCGGTCGGGGGGCCTTTGAAAAACTGTTTTTT. It specifies CASSGRGAFEKLFF.

This chain links TRBV6-2 or TRBV6-3 with TRBJ1-1, with D hard to call. Trimming stripped 7 bases from V and 8 bases from J, with 17 bases between. Germline assignment: CDR1 MNHEY and CDR2 SVGEGT. The CDR3 consists of 13 residues. CDR3 sequence reads: CASTPARFREAFF. CDR3 bases: TGTGCCAGCACCCCAGCGAGGTTTAGAGAAGCTTTCTTT.

The chain is built from TRBV27 and TRBJ1-1, with TRBD1 matching over 8 bases. The germline gives CDR1 MNHEY, CDR2 SMNVEV (reference sequence). The CDR3 covers 14 residues. Trimming removed 10 bases from V and 3 bases from J; junction bases left unmatched: 10. The CDR3: CATGRGLGYTEAFF. The CDR3 nucleotides are TGTGCCACCGGCAGGGGGCTCGGGTACACTGAAGCTTTCTTT.

This rearrangement joins TRBV5-1 to TRBJ1-3; the D is unclear. With 1 base removed from V and 4 bases from J, the gap between germline ends came to 6 bases. Germline values: CDR1 SGHRS, CDR2 YFSETQ. The length of the CDR3 is 13 residues. The DNA of the CDR3 is TGCGCCAGCAGCTTGCCAGGAGGAAACACCATATATTTT. Amino acid sequence: CASSLPGGNTIYF.

The chain joins TRBV28 to TRBJ1-1, with 7 bases fitting TRBD1. This CDR3 region has 13 residues. The germline V gene encodes CDR1 MDHEN and CDR2 SYDVKM. The trim removed 1 base at V and 4 bases at J, leaving 0 bases unmatched. Written as DNA, the CDR3 is TGTGCCAGCAGTTTATCAGGGGGCACTGAAGCTTTCTTT. Its translation is CASSLSGGTEAFF.

The chain combines TRBV6-5 with TRBJ2-7; unclear D gene. V dropped 0 bases and J dropped 11 bases, with 14 bases sitting between them. Germline V CDR1 and CDR2: MNHEY, SVGAGI. CDR3 length: 13 residues. The CDR3 region is CASSYSEGRGEYF. CDR3 coding DNA: TGTGCCAGCAGTTACTCAGAAGGCCGTGGAGAGTACTTC.

The chain joins TRBV3-1 (or the pseudogene TRBV3-2) to TRBJ1-1, with 10 bases matching TRBD1. There are 15 residues in the CDR3. Germline trimming cut 5 bases from V and 5 bases from J; bases unmatched to any gene: 8. Germline V gene lookup returns CDR1 LGHDT and CDR2 YNNKEL (reference sequence). The CDR3 bases are TGTGCCAGCAGCAAAAGACAGGGGGCGCCGACTGAAGCTTTCTTT. Translation gives CASSKRQGAPTEAFF.

The chain carries TRBV27 and TRBJ1-2; D perhaps matches TRBD1 (5 bases). V lost 3 bases to trimming and J lost 4 bases, with 9 bases between them. This CDR3 spans 13 amino acids. Germline V CDR1 and CDR2: MNHEY, SMNVEV (reference sequence). The CDR3 nucleotides read TGTGCCAGCAGTTTTCTAGGGGTCTATGGCTACACCTTC. It translates to CASSFLGVYGYTF.

This clone was seen a single time. The chain uses TRBV5-6 and TRBJ1-6; D is uncertain. The CDR3 covers 13 residues. Trimming removed 0 bases from V and 9 bases from J, with 7 bases in between. Per germline, CDR1 SGHDT and CDR2 YYEEEE. The CDR3 loop reads CASSLGRGSPLHF. The DNA for the CDR3 is TGTGCCAGCAGCTTGGGGCGGGGTTCACCCCTCCACTTT.

This clone was recorded a few times. The rearrangement joins TRBV4-1 to TRBJ2-7; the D gene is possibly TRBD2 (6 bases). Germline V gene lookup returns CDR1 MGHRA and CDR2 YSYEKL. V was shortened by 0 bases and J by 3 bases, with 12 bases between the two germline ends. The CDR3 spans 15 residues. The CDR3 region is CASSQDWRGLYEQYF. For the CDR3, the DNA is TGCGCCAGCAGCCAAGATTGGCGGGGACTCTACGAGCAGTACTTC.

The chain is built from TRBV6-4 and TRBJ2-1; the D gene is possibly TRBD1 (7 bases). The CDR3 contains 15 residues. Germline V lookup: CDR1 MRHNA, CDR2 SNTAGT. Deletions cut 7 bases from V and 8 bases from J, with 21 bases between. The CDR3 region is CASTLDGGGTDEQFF. The CDR3 DNA reads TGTGCCAGCACATTAGACGGCGGCGGGACAGATGAGCAGTTCTTC.

The count of this clone is one. The rearrangement uses TRBV6-5 and TRBJ2-7, with 7 bases matching TRBD1. Trimming removed 0 bases from V and 4 bases from J; junction bases left unmatched: 3. The germline V gene encodes CDR1 MNHEY and CDR2 SVGAGI. CDR3 length: 14 amino acids. The CDR3 nucleotides are TGTGCCAGCAGTTACTCGGACAGGCTATACGAGCAGTACTTC. This gives the protein CASSYSDRLYEQYF.

The chain is built from TRBV6-5 and TRBJ1-1, with D possibly TRBD1 on 5 matching bases. The length of the CDR3 is 14 residues. Trimming removed 3 bases from V and 1 base from J, with 9 bases in between. Germline V gene lookup returns CDR1 MNHEY and CDR2 SVGAGI. The CDR3 nucleotides are TGTGCCAGCAGTTATCTTCAGGGGAACACTGAAGCTTTCTTT. Translation: CASSYLQGNTEAFF.

The J gene is TRBJ2-7, the V gene TRBV7-2; 8 bases fit TRBD1. CDR1 and CDR2 (germline): SGHTA, FQGNSA. V lost 2 bases to trimming and J lost 7 bases; unmatched junction nucleotides: 7. The CDR3 contains 14 residues. The CDR3 DNA sequence: TGTGCCAGCAGCTTAACTCAGGGGGCTAGGGAGCAGTACTTC. This gives the protein CASSLTQGAREQYF.

This chain uses TRBV18 with TRBJ1-1; D gene unclear. This CDR3 has 13 amino acids. Germline loops: CDR1 KGHSH, CDR2 LQKENI. V was shortened by 3 bases and J by 2 bases, with 7 bases between the two germline ends. CDR3 sequence (DNA): TGTGCCAGCTCACCGAGGCAAAACACTGAAGCTTTCTTT. Amino acids: CASSPRQNTEAFF.

The chain couples TRBV10-3 to TRBJ1-2; D gene uncertain. Deletions cut 0 bases from V and 4 bases from J, with 9 bases between. CDR1 is ENHRY, CDR2 SYGVKD, per germline. This CDR3 contains 14 residues. DNA of the CDR3: TGTGCCATCAGTGAGTCGTATGTGGCCTATGGCTACACCTTC. It is translated as CAISESYVAYGYTF.

CDR3 amino acids: CASSLISGNYGYTF. CDR3 nucleotides: TGCGCCAGCAGCTTGATCTCAGGGAACTATGGCTACACCTTC. The chain uses TRBV5-1 and TRBJ1-2, with D possibly TRBD1 on 5 matching bases. The germline V gene encodes CDR1 SGHRS and CDR2 YFSETQ. The V end lost 1 base, the J end lost 2 bases, and 9 bases lay between the germline ends. This CDR3 spans 14 amino acids.

The gene calls are TRBV11-2 and TRBJ2-7; D is perhaps TRBD2 (5 bases). CDR1 and CDR2 from the germline V gene are SGHAT and FQNNGV. This CDR3 contains 14 residues. V shed 4 bases and J shed 2 bases, with 12 bases lying between them. The CDR3 nucleotides are TGTGCCAGCAGCTCCTCGAGGGATCCCTACGAGCAGTACTTC. It encodes CASSSSRDPYEQYF.

DNA for the CDR3: TGCGCCAGCAGCCAAGTCAGGGTGGGCACTGAAGCTTTCTTT. It is translated as CASSQVRVGTEAFF. The chain has TRBV4-3 and TRBJ1-1, with D possibly matching TRBD1 (5 bases). Trimming left V 1 base short and J 4 bases short, with 10 bases between. This CDR3 is built from 14 residues. Looked up from germline, CDR1 is LGHNA and CDR2 is YSLEER.

The rearrangement links TRBV2 to TRBJ1-5, with 10 bases that match TRBD1. From germline, CDR1 is SNHLY and CDR2 FYNNEI. The CDR3 runs to 14 residues. V was clipped by 7 bases and J by 3 bases; unmatched bases: 3. The CDR3 DNA is TGTGCCAGCACGGGACAGGGGCCCAATCAGCCCCAGCATTTT. Translation: CASTGQGPNQPQHF.

The chain has TRBV25-1 and TRBJ2-3; tentative D call: TRBD2 (7 bases). Germline V gene data show CDR1 as MGHDK and CDR2 as SYGVNS. This CDR3 has 14 residues. V lost 3 bases and J 4 bases, leaving 11 bases between the germline ends. The CDR3 DNA sequence: TGTGCCAGCAGTGAGACGGGGGGCCCAGATACGCAGTATTTT. Protein sequence: CASSETGGPDTQYF.

The rearrangement uses TRBV7-6 and TRBJ1-2; TRBD1 might be the D (6 bases). Germline CDR1 SGHVS, CDR2 FNYEAQ. CDR3 size: 13 residues. V lost 2 bases, J lost 6 bases, and 10 bases lay in between. The DNA for the CDR3 is TGTGCCAGCAGCTTAAACAGGGATAATGGCTACACCTTC. Its protein product is CASSLNRDNGYTF. Filled out from reference TRBV7-6 and TRBJ1-2, the complete variable domain reads GAGVSQSPRYKVTKRGQDVALRCDPISGHVSLYWYRQALGQGPEFLTYFNYEAQQDKSGLPNDRFSAERPEGSISTLTIQRTEQRDSAMYRCASSLNRDNGYTFGSGTRLTVV.

This chain joins TRBV13 and TRBJ1-5, with D hard to call. V lost 4 bases and J lost 6, with 13 bases in between. The length of the CDR3 is 14 residues. Germline loops: CDR1 PRHDT, CDR2 FYEKMQ (reference sequence). CDR3 nucleotides: TGTGCCAGCAGCTCCACCCCGAGTAGTCAGCCCCAGCATTTT. It codes for CASSSTPSSQPQHF.